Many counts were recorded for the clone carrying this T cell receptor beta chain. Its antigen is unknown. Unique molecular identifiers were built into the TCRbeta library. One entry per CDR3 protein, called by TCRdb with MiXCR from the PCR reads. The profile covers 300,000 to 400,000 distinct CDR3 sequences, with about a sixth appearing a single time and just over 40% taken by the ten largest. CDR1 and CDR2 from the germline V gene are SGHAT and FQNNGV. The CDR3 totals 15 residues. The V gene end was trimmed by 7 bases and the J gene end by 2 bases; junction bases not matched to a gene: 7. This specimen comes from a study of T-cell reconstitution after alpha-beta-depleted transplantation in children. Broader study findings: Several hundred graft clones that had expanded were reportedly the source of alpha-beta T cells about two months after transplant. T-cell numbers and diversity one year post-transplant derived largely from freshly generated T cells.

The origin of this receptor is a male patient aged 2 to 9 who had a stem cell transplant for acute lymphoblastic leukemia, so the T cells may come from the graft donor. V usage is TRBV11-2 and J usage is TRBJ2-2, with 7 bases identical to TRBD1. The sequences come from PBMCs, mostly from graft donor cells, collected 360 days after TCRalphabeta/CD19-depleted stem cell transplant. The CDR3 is CASIETGLNTGELFF. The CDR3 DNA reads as TGTGCCAGCATCGAGACAGGGCTAAACACCGGGGAGCTGTTTTTT. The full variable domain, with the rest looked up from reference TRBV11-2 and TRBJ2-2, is EAGVAQSPRYKIIEKRQSVAFWCNPISGHATLYWYQQILGQGPKLLIQFQNNGVVDDSQLPKDRFSAERLKGVDSTLKIQPAKLEDSAVYLCASIETGLNTGELFFGEGSRLTVL.